These 5 T cell receptor beta chains originate from one sample sequenced in a study of blood T cell repertoires in COVID-19. Some clones are missing from TCRdb's copy, which holds only in-frame ones; the method was immunoSEQ multiplex PCR. This sample carries some 140,000 clones, around 86% of them seen once, and the ten largest clones take approximately 20%. The source material was peripheral blood. The receptor source for this set is a woman aged 45-65 years who had recovered from COVID-19.

The chain couples TRBV6-5 to TRBJ1-3, with 7 bases identical to TRBD1. V was pared by 6 bases and J by 0 bases, with 5 bases of the junction left unmatched. This CDR3 contains 15 residues. In germline, CDR1 is MNHEY, CDR2 SVGAGI. Written as DNA, the CDR3 is TGTGCCAGCAGACGACAGGGATCCTCTGGAAACACCATATATTTT. This codes for CASRRQGSSGNTIYF.

This chain links TRBV23-1 with TRBJ1-5, with D perhaps matching TRBD1 (6 bases). TRBV23-1 is reported as an ORF; its role is uncertain. This CDR3 is 21 amino acids long. V lost 0 bases and J 0 bases, leaving 24 bases between the germline ends. CDR3 DNA sequence: TGCGCCAGCAGTCAATCCCGACAGGACCCCTTCCCCCTTTATAGCAATCAGCCCCAGCATTTT. Its translation is CASSQSRQDPFPLYSNQPQHF.

This clone has just one count. This chain connects TRBV6-5 to TRBJ1-6; tentative D call: TRBD1 (6 bases). V was cut by 6 bases and J by 6 bases, with 12 bases left in between. CDR3 length: 14 amino acids. Per the germline V gene, CDR1 is MNHEY and CDR2 is SVGAGI. CDR3 sequence: CASRTNRANSPLHF. The CDR3 DNA reads as TGTGCCAGCAGGACCAACAGGGCTAATTCACCCCTCCACTTT.

The chain carries TRBV19 and TRBJ2-7; 9 nucleotides agree with TRBD1. This CDR3 spans 14 amino acids. From germline, CDR1 is LNHDA and CDR2 SQIVND (reference sequence). Losses at the gene ends were 6 bases for V and 2 bases for J; bases not matched to a gene: 5. CDR3 loop: CASRPGQGPYEQYF. The DNA for the CDR3 is TGTGCCAGTAGGCCGGGACAGGGCCCCTACGAGCAGTACTTC.

This clone was found once. This chain joins TRBV7-9 and TRBJ1-2; weak D call: TRBD1 (6 bases). V was shortened by 5 bases and J by 8 bases, with 24 bases between the two germline ends. The CDR3 loop spans 16 amino acids. CDR1 and CDR2 (germline): SEHNR, FQNEAQ (reference sequence). CDR3 loop: CASSDNLFDRNPGYTF. The CDR3 DNA reads TGTGCCAGCAGCGATAATCTTTTTGACAGGAACCCCGGCTACACCTTC.